This T cell receptor beta chain came from a study of human T cells and chemical hapten exposure. Study overall: Slight volume differences across pooled libraries mainly accounted for varying per-sample TCR yields. Study observations and caveats: PT1 expanded TCR counts and patch test score correlated positively.

Each CDR3 protein is one row after TCRdb ran MiXCR on the RACE reads. The table lists 300,000 to 350,000 distinct CDR3 sequences, around 7% of them singletons, with more than 7% in the top ten. As for time point: patch test 1, 2 weeks after DPC sensitization. Treatment reported: therapeutic diphenylcyclopropenone sensitization with weekly scalp DPC. The CDR3 extends over 14 amino acids. CDR1 is SQVTM, CDR2 ANQGSEA, per germline. V lost 1 base and J 1 base, leaving 8 bases between the germline ends. Ten or more counts support this clonotype. Its specificity is not known. The chain recombines TRBV29-1 with TRBJ2-1; D remains ambiguous. Sample: whole blood, taken in connection with sensitization to the hapten diphenylcyclopropenone (DPC). This clonotype was obtained from a woman aged 18 to 35 with alopecia areata. Some clones in this sample may be carry-over from other donors' samples. The CDR3 DNA sequence: TGCAGCGTTGAAGGGGAAGGGTCCTACAATGAGCAGTTCTTC. It specifies CSVEGEGSYNEQFF.